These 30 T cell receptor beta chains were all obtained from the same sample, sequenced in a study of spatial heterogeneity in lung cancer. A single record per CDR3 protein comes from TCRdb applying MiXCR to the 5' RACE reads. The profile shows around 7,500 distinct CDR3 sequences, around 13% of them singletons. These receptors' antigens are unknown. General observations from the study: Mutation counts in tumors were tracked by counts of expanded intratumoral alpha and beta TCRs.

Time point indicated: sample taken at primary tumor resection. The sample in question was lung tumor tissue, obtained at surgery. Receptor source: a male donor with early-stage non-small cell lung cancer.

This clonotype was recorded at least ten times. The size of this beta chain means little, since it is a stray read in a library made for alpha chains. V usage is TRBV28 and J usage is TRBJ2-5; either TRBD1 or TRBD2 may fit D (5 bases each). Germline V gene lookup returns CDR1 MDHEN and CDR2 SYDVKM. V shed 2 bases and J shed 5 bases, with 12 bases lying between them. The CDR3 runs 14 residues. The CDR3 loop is CASSLTGTVETQYF. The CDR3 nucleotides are TGTGCCAGCAGTTTAACCGGGACCGTTGAGACCCAGTACTTC.

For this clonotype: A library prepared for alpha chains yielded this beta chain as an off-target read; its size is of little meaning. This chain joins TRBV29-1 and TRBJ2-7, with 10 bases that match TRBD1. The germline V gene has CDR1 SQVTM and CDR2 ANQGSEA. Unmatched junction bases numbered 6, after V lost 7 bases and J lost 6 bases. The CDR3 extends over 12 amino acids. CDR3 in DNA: TGCAGCGCCGGGACAGGGGATGGCGAGCAGTACTTC. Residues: CSAGTGDGEQYF.

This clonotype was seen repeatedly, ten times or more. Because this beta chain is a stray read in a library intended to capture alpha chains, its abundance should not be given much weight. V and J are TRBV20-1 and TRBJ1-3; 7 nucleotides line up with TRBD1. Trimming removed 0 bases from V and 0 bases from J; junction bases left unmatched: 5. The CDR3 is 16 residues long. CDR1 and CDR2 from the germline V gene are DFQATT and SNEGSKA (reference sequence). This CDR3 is CSARDSNRGSGNTIYF. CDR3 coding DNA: TGCAGTGCTAGAGACTCGAACAGGGGCTCTGGAAACACCATATATTTT.

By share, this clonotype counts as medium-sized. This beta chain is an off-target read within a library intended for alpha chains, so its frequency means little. The CDR3 bases are TGCGCCACCAAACTAGTTAGGAGGGCCGACGAGCAGTACGTC. Translating it yields CATKLVRRADEQYV. The chain employs TRBV10-2 and TRBJ2-7, with D perhaps TRBD2 (6 bases). CDR1 WSHSY and CDR2 SAAADI come from the germline V gene. V lost 10 bases to trimming and J lost 5 bases, with 21 bases between them. The CDR3 has 14 residues.

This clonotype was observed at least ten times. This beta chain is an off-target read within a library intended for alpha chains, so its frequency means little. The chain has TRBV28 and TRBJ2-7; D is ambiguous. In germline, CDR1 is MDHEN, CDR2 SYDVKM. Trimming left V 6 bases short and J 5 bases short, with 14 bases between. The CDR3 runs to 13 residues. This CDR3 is CASSSPPSHEQYF. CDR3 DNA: TGTGCCAGCAGCTCACCCCCGTCGCACGAGCAGTACTTC.

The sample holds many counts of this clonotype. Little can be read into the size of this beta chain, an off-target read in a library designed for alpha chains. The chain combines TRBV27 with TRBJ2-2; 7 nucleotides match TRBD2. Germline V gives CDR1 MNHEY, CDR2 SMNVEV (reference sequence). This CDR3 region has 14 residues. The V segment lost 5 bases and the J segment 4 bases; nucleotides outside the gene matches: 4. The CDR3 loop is CASSLGGSTGELFF. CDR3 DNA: TGTGCCAGCAGTCTAGGCGGGAGCACCGGGGAGCTGTTTTTT.

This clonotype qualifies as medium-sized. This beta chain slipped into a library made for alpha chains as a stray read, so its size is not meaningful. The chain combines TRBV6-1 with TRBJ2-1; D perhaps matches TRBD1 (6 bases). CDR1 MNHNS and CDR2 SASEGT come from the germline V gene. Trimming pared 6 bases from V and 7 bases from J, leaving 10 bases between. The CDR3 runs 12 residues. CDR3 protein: CASRQGGNEQFF. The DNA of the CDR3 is TGTGCCAGCAGACAGGGCGGGAATGAGCAGTTCTTC.

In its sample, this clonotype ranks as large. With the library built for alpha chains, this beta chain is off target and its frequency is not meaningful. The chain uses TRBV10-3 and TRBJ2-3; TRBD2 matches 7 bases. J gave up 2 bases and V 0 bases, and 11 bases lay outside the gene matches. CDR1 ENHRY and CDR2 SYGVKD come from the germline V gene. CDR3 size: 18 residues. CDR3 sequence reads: CAISESIMGLADTDTQYF. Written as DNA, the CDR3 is TGTGCCATCAGTGAGTCTATAATGGGGCTAGCGGACACAGATACGCAGTATTTT.

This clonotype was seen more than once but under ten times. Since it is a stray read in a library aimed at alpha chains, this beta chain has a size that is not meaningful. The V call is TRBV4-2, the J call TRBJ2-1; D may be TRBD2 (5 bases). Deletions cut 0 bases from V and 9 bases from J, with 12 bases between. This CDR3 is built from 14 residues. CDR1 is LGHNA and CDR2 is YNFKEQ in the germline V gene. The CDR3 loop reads CASSQDSRRSEQFF. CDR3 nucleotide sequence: TGTGCCAGCAGCCAAGATTCTAGGAGGAGTGAGCAGTTCTTC.

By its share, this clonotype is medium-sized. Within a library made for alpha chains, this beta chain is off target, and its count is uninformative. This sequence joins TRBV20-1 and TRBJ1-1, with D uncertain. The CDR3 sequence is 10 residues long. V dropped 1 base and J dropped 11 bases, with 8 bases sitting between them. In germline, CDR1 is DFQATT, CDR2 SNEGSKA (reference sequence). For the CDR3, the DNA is TGCAGTGCTAGAGCCCCTCCGGCTTTCTTT. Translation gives CSARAPPAFF.

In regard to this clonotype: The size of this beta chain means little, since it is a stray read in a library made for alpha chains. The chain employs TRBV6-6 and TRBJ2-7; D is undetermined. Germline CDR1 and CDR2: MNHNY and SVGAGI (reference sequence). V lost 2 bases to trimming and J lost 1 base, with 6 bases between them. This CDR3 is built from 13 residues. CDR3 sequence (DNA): TGTGCCAGCAGTTACGCATCATCCTACGAGCAGTACGTC. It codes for CASSYASSYEQYV.

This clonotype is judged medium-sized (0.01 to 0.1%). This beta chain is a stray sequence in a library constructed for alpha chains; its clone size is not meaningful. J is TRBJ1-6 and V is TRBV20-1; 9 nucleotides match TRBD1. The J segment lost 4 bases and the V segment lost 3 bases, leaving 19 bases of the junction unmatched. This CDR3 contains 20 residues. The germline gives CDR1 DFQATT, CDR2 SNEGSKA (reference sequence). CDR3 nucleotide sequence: TGCAGTGCTAGTCGCCGTTACTCCGGGACAGGGAGTGTGTATAATTCACCCCTCCACTTT. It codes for CSASRRYSGTGSVYNSPLHF.

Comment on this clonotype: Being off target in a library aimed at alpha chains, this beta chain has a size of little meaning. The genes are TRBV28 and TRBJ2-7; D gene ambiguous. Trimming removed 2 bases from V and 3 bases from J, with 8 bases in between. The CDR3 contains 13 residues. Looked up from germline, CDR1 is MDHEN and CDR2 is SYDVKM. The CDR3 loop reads CASSLGRSYEQYF. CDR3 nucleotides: TGTGCCAGCAGTTTAGGCAGGAGCTACGAGCAGTACTTC.

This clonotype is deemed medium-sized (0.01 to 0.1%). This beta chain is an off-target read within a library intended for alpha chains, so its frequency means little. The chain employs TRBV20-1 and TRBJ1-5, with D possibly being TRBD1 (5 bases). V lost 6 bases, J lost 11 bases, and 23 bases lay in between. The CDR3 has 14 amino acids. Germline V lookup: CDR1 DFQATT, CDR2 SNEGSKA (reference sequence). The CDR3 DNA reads TGCAGTGCCACCGGCAGGGTTGGGGTTGGGACCCAGCATTTT. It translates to CSATGRVGVGTQHF.

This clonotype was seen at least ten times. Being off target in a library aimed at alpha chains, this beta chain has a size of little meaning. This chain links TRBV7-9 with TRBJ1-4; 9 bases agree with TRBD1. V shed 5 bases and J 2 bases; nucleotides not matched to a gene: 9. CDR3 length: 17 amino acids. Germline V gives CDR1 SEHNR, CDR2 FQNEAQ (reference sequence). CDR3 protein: CASSTGTGRSTNEKLFF. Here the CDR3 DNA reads TGTGCCAGCAGCACCGGGACAGGGAGATCCACTAATGAAAAACTGTTTTTT.

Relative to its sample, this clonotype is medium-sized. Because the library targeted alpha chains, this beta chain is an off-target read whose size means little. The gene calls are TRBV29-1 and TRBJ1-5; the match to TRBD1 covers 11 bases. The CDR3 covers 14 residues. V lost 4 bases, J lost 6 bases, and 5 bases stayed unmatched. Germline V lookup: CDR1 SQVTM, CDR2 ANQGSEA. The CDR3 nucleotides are TGCAGCGTTGGACTCGGGACAGGGGGTCAGCCCCAGCATTTT. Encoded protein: CSVGLGTGGQPQHF. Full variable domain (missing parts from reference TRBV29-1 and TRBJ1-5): SAVISQKPSRDICQRGTSLTIQCQVDSQVTMMFWYRQQPGQSLTLIATANQGSEATYESGFVIDKFPISRPNLTFSTLTVSNMSPEDSSIYLCSVGLGTGGQPQHFGDGTRLSIL.

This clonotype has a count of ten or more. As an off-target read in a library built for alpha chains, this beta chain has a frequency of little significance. The DNA for the CDR3 is TGTGCCAGTAGTATAGTTGCGGTGGGGCGGGGGCAGCAGTTCTTC. Translation: CASSIVAVGRGQQFF. The V gene is TRBV19, the J gene TRBJ2-1, with D tentatively TRBD2 (7 bases). The CDR3 is 15 amino acids. V was clipped by 1 base and J by 11 bases, with 18 bases between them. Per the germline V gene, CDR1 is LNHDA and CDR2 is SQIVND (reference sequence).

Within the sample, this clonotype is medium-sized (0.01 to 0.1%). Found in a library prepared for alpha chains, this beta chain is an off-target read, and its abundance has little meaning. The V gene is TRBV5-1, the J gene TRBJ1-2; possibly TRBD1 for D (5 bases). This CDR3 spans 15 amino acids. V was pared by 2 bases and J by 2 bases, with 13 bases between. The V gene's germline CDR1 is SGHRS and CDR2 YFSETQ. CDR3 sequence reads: CASSFLIDSNYGYTF. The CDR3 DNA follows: TGCGCCAGCAGCTTTCTTATTGACAGCAACTATGGCTACACCTTC.

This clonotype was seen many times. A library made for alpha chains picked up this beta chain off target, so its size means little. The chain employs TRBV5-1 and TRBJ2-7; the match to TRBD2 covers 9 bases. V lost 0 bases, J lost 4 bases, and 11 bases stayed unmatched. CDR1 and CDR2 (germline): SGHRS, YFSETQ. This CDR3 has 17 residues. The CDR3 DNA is TGCGCCAGCAGCTTGGCCAGGGCAAGCGGGAGGAATTACGAGCAGTACTTC. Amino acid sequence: CASSLARASGRNYEQYF.

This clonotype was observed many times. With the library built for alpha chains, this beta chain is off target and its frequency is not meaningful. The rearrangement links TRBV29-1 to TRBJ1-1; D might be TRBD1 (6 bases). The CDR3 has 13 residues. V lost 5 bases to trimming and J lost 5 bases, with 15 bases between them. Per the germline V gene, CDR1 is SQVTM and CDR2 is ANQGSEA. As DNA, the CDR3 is TGCAGCGTTCGAAACAGGGCCGGGACTGAAGCTTTCTTT. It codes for CSVRNRAGTEAFF.

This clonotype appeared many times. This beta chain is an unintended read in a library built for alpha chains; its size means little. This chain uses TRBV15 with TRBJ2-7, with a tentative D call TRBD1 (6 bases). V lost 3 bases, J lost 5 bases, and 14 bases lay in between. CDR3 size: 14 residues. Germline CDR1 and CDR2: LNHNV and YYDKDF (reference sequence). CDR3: CATSRSGAPNEQYF. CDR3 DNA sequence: TGTGCCACCAGCAGGTCAGGGGCCCCGAACGAGCAGTACTTC.

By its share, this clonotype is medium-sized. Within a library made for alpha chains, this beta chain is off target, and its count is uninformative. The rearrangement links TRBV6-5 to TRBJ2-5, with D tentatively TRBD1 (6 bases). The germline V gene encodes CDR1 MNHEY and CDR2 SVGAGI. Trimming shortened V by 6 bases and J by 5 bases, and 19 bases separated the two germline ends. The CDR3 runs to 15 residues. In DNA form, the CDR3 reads TGTGCCAGCAGACTCGGACAGCCTATAGCGGAGACCCAGTACTTC. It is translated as CASRLGQPIAETQYF.

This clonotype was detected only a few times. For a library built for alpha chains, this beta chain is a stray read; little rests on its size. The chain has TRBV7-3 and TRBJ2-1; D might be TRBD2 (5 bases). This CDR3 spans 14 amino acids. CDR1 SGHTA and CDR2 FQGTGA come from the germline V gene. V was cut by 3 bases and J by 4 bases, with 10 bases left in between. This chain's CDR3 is CASSLYEGYNEQFF. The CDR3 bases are TGTGCCAGCAGCTTGTACGAGGGTTACAATGAGCAGTTCTTC.

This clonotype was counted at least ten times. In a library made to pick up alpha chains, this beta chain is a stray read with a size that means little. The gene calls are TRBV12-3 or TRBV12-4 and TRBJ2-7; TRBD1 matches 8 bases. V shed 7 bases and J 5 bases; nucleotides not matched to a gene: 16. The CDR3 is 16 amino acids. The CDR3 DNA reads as TGTGCCAGCACCCCGATCGACAGGGGAGGTATTCACGAGCAGTACTTC. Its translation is CASTPIDRGGIHEQYF.

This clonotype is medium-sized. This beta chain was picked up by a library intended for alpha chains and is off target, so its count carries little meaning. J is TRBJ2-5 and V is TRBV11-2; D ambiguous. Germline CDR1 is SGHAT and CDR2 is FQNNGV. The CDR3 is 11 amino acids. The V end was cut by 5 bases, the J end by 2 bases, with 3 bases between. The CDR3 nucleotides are TGTGCCAGCAGCCTTCAAGAGACCCAGTACTTC. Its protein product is CASSLQETQYF.

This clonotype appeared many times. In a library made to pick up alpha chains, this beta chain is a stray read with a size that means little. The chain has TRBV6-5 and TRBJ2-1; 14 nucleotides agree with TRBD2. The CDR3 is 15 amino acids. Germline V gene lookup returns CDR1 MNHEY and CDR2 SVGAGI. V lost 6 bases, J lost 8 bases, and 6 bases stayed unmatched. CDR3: CASRRGLAGGYEQFF. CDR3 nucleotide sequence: TGTGCCAGCAGGCGAGGACTAGCGGGAGGATATGAGCAGTTCTTC.

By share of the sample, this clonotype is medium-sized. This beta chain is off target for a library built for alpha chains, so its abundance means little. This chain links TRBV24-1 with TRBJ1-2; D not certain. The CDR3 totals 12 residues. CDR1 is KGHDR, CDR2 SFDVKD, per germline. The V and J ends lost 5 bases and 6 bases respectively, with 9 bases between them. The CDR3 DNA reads TGTGCCACCAGTGGTGGGTTCGATGGCTACACCTTC. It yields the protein CATSGGFDGYTF.

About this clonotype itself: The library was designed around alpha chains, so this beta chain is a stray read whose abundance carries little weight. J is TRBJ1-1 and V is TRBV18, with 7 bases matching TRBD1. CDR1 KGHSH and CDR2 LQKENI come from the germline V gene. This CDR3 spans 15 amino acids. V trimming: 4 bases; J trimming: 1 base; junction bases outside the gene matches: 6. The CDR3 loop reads CASSQLTGSNTEAFF. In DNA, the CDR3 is TGTGCCAGCTCACAACTGACAGGGTCGAACACTGAAGCTTTCTTT. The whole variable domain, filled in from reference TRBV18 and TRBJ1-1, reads NAGVMQNPRHLVRRRGQEARLRCSPMKGHSHVYWYRQLPEEGLKFMVYLQKENIIDESGMPKERFSAEFPKEGPSILRIQQVVRGDSAAYFCASSQLTGSNTEAFFGQGTRLTVV.

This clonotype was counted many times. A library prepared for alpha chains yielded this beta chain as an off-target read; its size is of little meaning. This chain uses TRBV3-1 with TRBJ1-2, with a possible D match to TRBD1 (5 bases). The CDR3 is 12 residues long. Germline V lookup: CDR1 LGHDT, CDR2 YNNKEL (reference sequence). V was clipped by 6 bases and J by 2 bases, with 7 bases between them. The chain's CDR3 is CASRDMNYGYTF. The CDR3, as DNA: TGTGCCAGCAGGGACATGAACTATGGCTACACCTTC. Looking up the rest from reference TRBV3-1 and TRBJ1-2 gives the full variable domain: DTAVSQTPKYLVTQMGNDKSIKCEQNLGHDTMYWYKQDSKKFLKIMFSYNNKELIINETVPNRFSPKSPDKAHLNLHINSLELGDSAVYFCASRDMNYGYTFGSGTRLTVV.

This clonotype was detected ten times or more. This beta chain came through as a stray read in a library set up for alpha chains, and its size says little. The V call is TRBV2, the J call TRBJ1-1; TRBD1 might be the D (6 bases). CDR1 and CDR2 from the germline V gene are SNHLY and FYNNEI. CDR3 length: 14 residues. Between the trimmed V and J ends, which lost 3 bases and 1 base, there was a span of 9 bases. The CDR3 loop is CASSETGPNTEAFF. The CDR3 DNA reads TGTGCCAGCAGTGAGACAGGCCCGAACACTGAAGCTTTCTTT.